The entry that follows covers one T cell receptor (beta chain) sequence. The antigen is unknown. The record originates from a study of human thymus T cells. Broader study findings: Related research described strongly overlapping thymic repertoires in unrelated people. Thymic and blood repertoires showed apparently biased V and J gene usage.

The CDR3 consists of 14 residues. CDR1 is SGDLS, CDR2 YYNGEE, per germline. V was pared by 6 bases and J by 6 bases, with 8 bases of the junction left unmatched. Assay used: immunoSEQ multiplex PCR; TCRdb lists only in-frame clones, some missing. Here the sample spans roughly 130,000 clones, approximately 96% being singletons. Resections removed during corrective heart surgery provided the thymus tissue used. Immunologically healthy infants in Finland undergoing congenital heart defect surgery were the donors. The receptor's source is a boy younger than two with a congenital heart defect but otherwise immunologically healthy. Input material: thymus tissue. The chain combines TRBV9 with TRBJ2-1; 8 nucleotides line up with TRBD2. For the CDR3, the DNA is TGTGCCAGCACTTCCCGGGGGGGCGGCAATGAGCAGTTCTTC. It yields the protein CASTSRGGGNEQFF. Drawing the rest from reference TRBV9 and TRBJ2-1, the complete variable domain is DSGVTQTPKHLITATGQRVTLRCSPRSGDLSVYWYQQSLDQGLQFLIQYYNGEERAKGNILERFSAQQFPDLHSELNLSSLELGDSALYFCASTSRGGGNEQFFGPGTRLTVL.